This passage covers 8 T cell receptor beta chains from one sample sequenced in a study of blood T cell repertoires in COVID-19. The repertoire was sequenced with immunoSEQ multiplex PCR; TCRdb's copy has only in-frame clones and lacks some. The sample contains approximately 200,000 clones, roughly four fifths of which appear only once. The sequencing input was PBMCs or T cells enriched from blood (not recorded which). These receptors all stem from a man aged 40-49 years who had recovered from COVID-19.

The V gene is TRBV27, the J gene TRBJ2-1; tentative D call: TRBD2 (5 bases). The CDR3 length is 13 residues. Germline V gives CDR1 MNHEY, CDR2 SMNVEV (reference sequence). Trimming took 3 bases from V and 4 from J, leaving 7 bases between them. This CDR3 is CASSFGIYNEQFF. The DNA of the CDR3 is TGTGCCAGCAGTTTCGGGATTTACAATGAGCAGTTCTTC.

The rearrangement uses TRBV2 and TRBJ2-4; D possibly corresponds to TRBD2 (5 bases). Trimming stripped 6 bases from V and 0 bases from J, with 12 bases between. The CDR3 loop spans 15 amino acids. The germline CDR1 and CDR2 sequences are SNHLY and FYNNEI. CDR3 protein: CASSLASLAKNIQYF. The CDR3 nucleotides read TGTGCCAGCAGCCTAGCCTCCCTAGCCAAAAACATTCAGTACTTC. Drawing the rest from reference TRBV2 and TRBJ2-4, the complete variable domain is EPEVTQTPSHQVTQMGQEVILRCVPISNHLYFYWYRQILGQKVEFLVSFYNNEISEKSEIFDDQFSVERPDGSNFTLKIRSTKLEDSAMYFCASSLASLAKNIQYFGAGTRLSVL.

The chain's CDR3 is CASSSSLASANTGELFF. CDR3 in DNA: TGTGCCAGCAGCTCATCACTAGCATCAGCGAACACCGGGGAGCTGTTTTTT. This chain uses TRBV7-7 with TRBJ2-2, with a tentative D call TRBD2 (6 bases). Germline V gene data show CDR1 as SSHAT and CDR2 as FNYEAQ (reference sequence). CDR3 length: 17 residues. Trimming left V 4 bases short and J 0 bases short, with 15 bases between.

This clone was counted a few times. The chain combines TRBV6-1 with TRBJ1-2; a weak D match, TRBD1 (6 bases). The CDR3 has 16 residues. Trimming shortened V by 0 bases and J by 4 bases, and 15 bases separated the two germline ends. Germline V gives CDR1 MNHNS, CDR2 SASEGT. CDR3 nucleotides: TGTGCCAGCAGTGAAGCAGTTAGTCAGGGGAGCTATGGCTACACCTTC. Amino acids: CASSEAVSQGSYGYTF.

This clone was recorded only once. The chain couples TRBV29-1 to TRBJ1-4; 7 nucleotides match TRBD1. Germline V gene data show CDR1 as SQVTM and CDR2 as ANQGSEA. The V segment lost 5 bases and the J segment 8 bases; nucleotides outside the gene matches: 11. The CDR3 loop spans 14 amino acids. The CDR3 sequence is CSVFNRDSPEKLFF. CDR3 coding DNA: TGCAGCGTTTTTAACCGGGACAGTCCCGAAAAACTGTTTTTT.

The chain employs TRBV18 and TRBJ2-5; perhaps TRBD1 as D (5 bases). Per the germline V gene, CDR1 is KGHSH and CDR2 is LQKENI. The CDR3 length is 13 residues. The V and J ends lost 3 bases and 0 bases respectively, with 5 bases between them. The CDR3 here is CASSPTDQETQYF. CDR3 coding DNA: TGTGCCAGCTCACCGACAGACCAAGAGACCCAGTACTTC.

The chain combines TRBV12-5 with TRBJ2-3, with a tentative D call TRBD1 (5 bases). Per the germline V gene, CDR1 is LGHNT and CDR2 is FRNRAP. Trimming shortened V by 0 bases and J by 6 bases, and 10 bases separated the two germline ends. The CDR3 has 14 residues. CDR3 nucleotide sequence: TGTGCTAGTGGTTTGGTACAGGTTTGGGATACGCAGTATTTT. Translated: CASGLVQVWDTQYF.

The chain is built from TRBV10-3 and TRBJ1-1; D ambiguous. This CDR3 comprises 12 residues. The V and J ends lost 4 bases and 3 bases respectively, with 6 bases between them. Germline V gene lookup returns CDR1 ENHRY and CDR2 SYGVKD. The chain's CDR3 is CAISGRDTEAFF. In nucleotides, the CDR3 is TGTGCCATCAGTGGTCGGGACACTGAAGCTTTCTTT.